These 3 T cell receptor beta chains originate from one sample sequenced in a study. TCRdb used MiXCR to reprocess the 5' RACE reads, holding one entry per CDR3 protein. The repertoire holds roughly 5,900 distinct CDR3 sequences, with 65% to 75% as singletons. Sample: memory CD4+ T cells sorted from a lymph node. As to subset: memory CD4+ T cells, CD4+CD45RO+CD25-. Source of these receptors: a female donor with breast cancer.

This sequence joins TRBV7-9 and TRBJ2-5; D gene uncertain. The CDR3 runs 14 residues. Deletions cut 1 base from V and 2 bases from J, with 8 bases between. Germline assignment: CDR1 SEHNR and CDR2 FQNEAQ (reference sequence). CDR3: CASSLVASQETQYF. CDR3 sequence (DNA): TGTGCCAGCAGCTTAGTCGCATCGCAAGAGACCCAGTACTTC.

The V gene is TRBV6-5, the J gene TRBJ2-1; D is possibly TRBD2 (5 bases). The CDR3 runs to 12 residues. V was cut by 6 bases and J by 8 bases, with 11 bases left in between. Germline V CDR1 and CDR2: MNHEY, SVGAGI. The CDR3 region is CASSRVGDEQFF. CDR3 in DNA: TGTGCCAGCAGCCGGGTGGGAGATGAGCAGTTCTTC.

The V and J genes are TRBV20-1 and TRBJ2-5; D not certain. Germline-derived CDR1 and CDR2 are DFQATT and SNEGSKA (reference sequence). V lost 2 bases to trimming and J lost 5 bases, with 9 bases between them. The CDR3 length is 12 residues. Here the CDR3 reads CSARTPTETQYF. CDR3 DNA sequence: TGCAGTGCTAGAACTCCAACGGAGACCCAGTACTTC.